This T cell receptor (beta chain) derives from a study of shared clonotypes between healthy human individuals. Each replicate PCR on the sorted subsets used about 220 ng DNA (around 30,000 T cell genomes). Clones were read by immunoSEQ multiplex PCR, and TCRdb kept only the in-frame ones, dropping some. Altogether fewer than 850,000 clones are present, roughly 78% being singletons, with the ten largest covering 1.8%. Germline V gene data show CDR1 as SGHRS and CDR2 as YFSETQ. V was trimmed by 4 bases and J by 0 bases, leaving 14 bases between them. The length of the CDR3 is 17 residues. The chain is built from TRBV5-1 and TRBJ2-6; D is perhaps TRBD2 (5 bases). Sequences were obtained from memory CD4+ T cells sorted from blood. Regarding subset: CD45RA-negative fraction. The receptor was derived from a woman aged 30 to 39 in good health. The CDR3 DNA reads TGCGCCAGCAGCGGAGAGCGGTACGGCTCTGGGGCCAACGTCCTGACTTTC. Its protein product is CASSGERYGSGANVLTF.